This record concerns one T cell receptor (beta chain) sequence. Its antigen remains unidentified. The data originate from a study of T cells after yellow fever vaccination. At the level of the study: Each low-cell-number fraction was prepared by means of SMART-Seq v4 Ultra Low Input. General study results and limits: One caveat is that FACS-sorted repertoires could contain abundant clonotypes contaminating from the bulk population. Only a small proportion of the clonotypes turned up in both the CD4 and the CD8 compartments, likely arising from convergent recombination.

Trimming left V 11 bases short and J 4 bases short, with 3 bases between. This CDR3 is 9 amino acids long. A 5'RACE template-switching step, the method used to make TCR cDNA, added a universal primer site and UMIs. Each CDR3 protein gets one entry after TCRdb re-called the 5' RACE reads with MiXCR. Among roughly 340,000 distinct CDR3 sequences, 8.7% were seen once, and the ten largest hold 18%. The chain is built from TRBV23-1 and TRBJ1-5; D is unclear. TRBV23-1 is labeled an ORF, and its function is uncertain. The sequence was collected from a man aged 18-30 years who received the YFV17D yellow fever vaccine. Here the sequenced sample was PBMCs, taken on the day of the first yellow fever vaccination. For the CDR3, the DNA is TGCGCCCTGAATCAGCCCCAGCATTTT. Translating it yields CALNQPQHF.